A selection of T cell receptor beta chains follows, all from one sample in a study of blood T cells in healthy people across ages. TCRdb re-called the 5' RACE reads with MiXCR, one entry per CDR3 protein. The sample lists hundreds of thousands of distinct CDR3 sequences, around 50% seen once, with around 24% in the top ten. Sequencing was performed on blood. These receptors came from a man aged 35-49 years in good health. Both conserved end residues are part of each CDR3. A D gene is named only where the DNA matches it firmly. Where a row states a size, it is once, few, many or the class of an expanded clone; other rows omit it.

d_gene | j_gene | abundance | v_gene | CDR3aa | CDR3nt
TRBD2 | TRBJ2-3 | - | TRBV12-3/TRBV12-4 | CASSSFSGGPGGDTQYF | TGTGCCAGCAGTTCTTTCAGCGGGGGCCCCGGGGGGGATACGCAGTATTTT
TRBD2 | TRBJ2-5 | - | TRBV20-1 | CSARVAGDKNEQYF | TGCAGTGCTAGAGTAGCGGGAGATAAGAATGAGCAGTACTTC
TRBD2 | TRBJ2-3 | - | TRBV7-2 | CASSWREYSTDTQYF | TGTGCCAGCAGCTGGCGGGAGTACTCAACAGATACGCAGTATTTT
TRBD1 | TRBJ2-1 | - | TRBV20-1 | CSARTGVQGNEQFF | TGCAGTGCTAGGACAGGGGTTCAAGGCAATGAGCAGTTCTTC
TRBD1 | TRBJ2-1 | - | TRBV7-2 | CASSTGQGGKETQFF | TGTGCCAGCAGCACGGGACAGGGCGGCAAGGAGACCCAGTTCTTC
- | TRBJ2-7 | - | TRBV6-2/TRBV6-3 | CASSRQSEQYF | TGTGCCAGCAGCCGCCAAAGCGAGCAGTACTTC
- | TRBJ2-3 | - | TRBV5-5 | CASSSGLGGTDTQYF | TGTGCCAGCAGCTCGGGACTCGGGGGCACAGATACGCAGTATTTT
TRBD2 | TRBJ2-5 | - | TRBV2 | CASIGLVQETQYF | TGTGCCAGCATTGGACTAGTACAAGAGACCCAGTACTTC
- | TRBJ2-1 | few | TRBV3-1 | CASRTDSHEQFF | TGTGCCAGCAGAACCGACAGTCATGAGCAGTTCTTC
TRBD1 | TRBJ1-5 | - | TRBV7-2 | CASSSRTGGGQPQHF | TGTGCCAGCAGCTCAAGGACAGGGGGCGGTCAGCCCCAGCATTTT
- | TRBJ2-4 | - | TRBV9 | CASSVGGGRGETQYF | TGTGCCAGCAGCGTAGGAGGCGGCAGGGGGGAGACCCAGTATTTC
TRBD1 | TRBJ1-5 | - | TRBV28 | CASSSRTGDNQPQHF | TGTGCCAGCAGTTCCCGGACAGGGGACAATCAGCCCCAGCATTTT
TRBD1 | TRBJ1-4 | few | TRBV7-2 | CASSLGGGQGSEKLFF | TGTGCCAGCAGCTTAGGGGGGGGACAGGGGAGTGAAAAACTGTTTTTT
TRBD2 | TRBJ2-7 | - | TRBV4-2 | CASSQEGTGRAYEQYF | TGTGCCAGCAGCCAAGAGGGCACCGGGAGGGCCTACGAGCAGTACTTC
- | TRBJ2-5 | - | TRBV27 | CASVSNTNNEQYF | TGTGCCAGCGTTTCTAACACCAATAATGAGCAGTACTTC
TRBD2 | TRBJ2-3 | - | TRBV7-2 | CASSSLGLAGATDTQYF | TGTGCCAGCAGCTCATTGGGACTAGCGGGGGCCACAGATACGCAGTATTTT
TRBD1 | TRBJ2-5 | - | TRBV29-1 | CSSTGTVSLNEQYF | TGCAGTTCCACGGGGACAGTATCACTGAATGAGCAGTACTTC
TRBD1 | TRBJ2-4 | - | TRBV27 | CASSLRDRGREQYF | TGTGCCAGCAGTTTGCGGGACAGGGGGCGTGAGCAGTACTTC
- | TRBJ2-7 | - | TRBV25-1 | CASIGVRRYEQYF | TGTGCCAGCATTGGGGTTCGTCGCTACGAGCAGTACTTC
TRBD2 | TRBJ2-1 | - | TRBV6-4 | CASSDQLAGDYNEQFF | TGTGCCAGCAGTGACCAACTAGCGGGAGACTACAATGAGCAGTTCTTC
TRBD1 | TRBJ2-1 | - | TRBV5-1 | CASSPGQGAIGNEQFF | TGCGCCAGCAGCCCCGGACAGGGGGCAATCGGAAATGAGCAGTTCTTC
- | TRBJ1-1 | - | TRBV29-1 | CSVPFGSTEAFF | TGCAGCGTTCCCTTCGGAAGCACTGAAGCTTTCTTT
- | TRBJ2-1 | - | TRBV28 | CASRPPGEQFF | TGTGCCAGCAGGCCCCCAGGCGAGCAGTTCTTC
- | TRBJ2-5 | few | TRBV2 | CASSGLRGRETQYF | TGTGCCAGCAGTGGGCTGCGGGGAAGGGAGACCCAGTACTTC
- | TRBJ2-4 | - | TRBV27 | CASSFSGSKNTQYF | TGTGCCAGCAGTTTCAGTGGGTCCAAAAACACTCAGTACTTC
- | TRBJ1-6 | few | TRBV7-2 | CASSHGGVGTMNSPLHF | TGTGCCAGCAGCCACGGAGGCGTCGGGACCATGAATTCACCCCTCCACTTT
TRBD2 | TRBJ2-3 | - | TRBV27 | CASRTYKREWTDTQYF | TGTGCCAGCAGGACTTATAAGCGGGAGTGGACAGATACGCAGTATTTT
- | TRBJ2-5 | - | TRBV20-1 | CSASVAYQETQYF | TGCAGTGCTAGTGTGGCGTACCAAGAGACCCAGTACTTC
TRBD2 | TRBJ2-7 | - | TRBV5-1 | CASSWTSGFYEQYF | TGCGCCAGCAGCTGGACTAGCGGTTTCTACGAGCAGTACTTC
TRBD1 | TRBJ2-1 | - | TRBV12-3/TRBV12-4 | CASSDDRAHYNEQFF | TGTGCCAGCAGCGACGACAGGGCCCACTACAATGAGCAGTTCTTC
TRBD1 | TRBJ2-7 | - | TRBV4-2 | CASSQEHQGAGEQYF | TGTGCCAGCAGCCAAGAACACCAGGGGGCCGGCGAGCAGTACTTC
TRBD2 | TRBJ2-2 | - | TRBV20-1 | CSARDGAGGYTGELFF | TGCAGTGCTAGAGATGGAGCGGGGGGTTACACCGGGGAGCTGTTTTTT